The 24 T cell receptor beta chains listed next were all sequenced from one sample in a study of Graves' ophthalmopathy and Graves' hyperthyroidism. RNA transcripts yielded amplified TCR beta CDR3 regions. RT-PCR was first run with HTBI primers, then multiplex PCR in a second round. One entry per CDR3 protein, called by TCRdb with MiXCR from the multiplex PCR reads. The table lists 900,000 to 1,200,000 distinct CDR3 sequences, about 35% of them singletons. Sequenced sample: peripheral blood or thyroid tissue (not recorded which). The receptor set was obtained from an adult man with Graves' hyperthyroidism.

V gene TRBV12-3 or TRBV12-4 combines with J gene TRBJ1-5; D unresolved. V was trimmed by 3 bases and J by 6 bases, leaving 9 bases between them. The CDR3 loop spans 13 amino acids. The CDR3, as DNA: TGTGCCAGCAGTTTTGAAAGGTCTCAGCCCCAGCATTTT. Its translation: CASSFERSQPQHF.

This clonotype was seen ten or more times. The rearrangement links TRBV10-1 to TRBJ1-6, with D uncertain. Germline V gives CDR1 WNHNN, CDR2 SYGVQD (reference sequence). The V gene lost 4 bases and the J gene lost 5 bases, with 6 bases spanning the gap. The CDR3 has 13 amino acids. CDR3 protein: CASSAQNNSPLHF. In DNA form, the CDR3 reads TGCGCCAGCAGTGCCCAGAATAATTCACCCCTCCACTTT.

The chain recombines TRBV6-1 with TRBJ2-5; D may correspond to TRBD1 or TRBD2 (5 bases each). The V gene's germline CDR1 is MNHNS and CDR2 SASEGT. V was cut by 1 base and J by 3 bases, with 12 bases left in between. CDR3 length: 15 amino acids. CDR3 sequence: CASSEEGTPKETQYF. CDR3 bases: TGTGCCAGCAGTGAAGAGGGGACGCCCAAAGAGACCCAGTACTTC.

This clonotype was observed many times. This chain uses TRBV2 with TRBJ2-7; maybe TRBD2 (5 bases). Germline V gene data show CDR1 as SNHLY and CDR2 as FYNNEI. Deletions cut 4 bases from V and 3 bases from J, with 10 bases between. The CDR3 sequence is 13 residues long. The CDR3 loop reads CASSGTRDYEQYF. CDR3 bases: TGTGCCAGCAGTGGCACGAGGGACTACGAGCAGTACTTC.

This chain links TRBV2 with TRBJ2-5, with 7 bases fitting TRBD1. Germline lookup yields CDR1 SNHLY and CDR2 FYNNEI. Unmatched junction bases numbered 7, after V lost 7 bases and J lost 5 bases. The CDR3 spans 13 residues. Here the CDR3 reads CASIDRELETQYF. The CDR3 DNA is TGTGCCAGCATAGACAGGGAGCTCGAGACCCAGTACTTC.

The genes are TRBV7-3 and TRBJ1-6; D is uncertain. The CDR3 extends over 13 amino acids. Germline V lookup: CDR1 SGHTA, CDR2 FQGTGA. V was shortened by 3 bases and J by 5 bases, with 5 bases between the two germline ends. The CDR3 bases are TGTGCCAGCAGCTTGACCAATAATTCACCCCTCCACTTT. It codes for CASSLTNNSPLHF.

V usage is TRBV11-2 and J usage is TRBJ1-1, with D possibly being TRBD1 (6 bases). This CDR3 spans 15 amino acids. Trimming left V 5 bases short and J 6 bases short, with 19 bases between. Germline CDR1 and CDR2: SGHAT and FQNNGV. CDR3 in DNA: TGTGCCAGCAGCCAACCGACAGGCACTAAACCTGAAGCTTTCTTT. This codes for CASSQPTGTKPEAFF.

This clonotype was observed a handful of times. V is TRBV9 and J is TRBJ1-2; 9 positions agree with TRBD1. This CDR3 is built from 15 residues. Germline V lookup: CDR1 SGDLS, CDR2 YYNGEE. The J segment lost 0 bases and the V segment lost 4 bases, leaving 4 bases of the junction unmatched. As DNA, the CDR3 is TGTGCCAGCAGCACCCGGACAGGGGCTAACTATGGCTACACCTTC. Its protein is CASSTRTGANYGYTF.

The chain recombines TRBV25-1 with TRBJ2-7; D could derive from TRBD1 or TRBD2 (6 bases each). This CDR3 is built from 15 residues. V lost 8 bases, J lost 8 bases, and 25 bases lay in between. The germline gives CDR1 MGHDK, CDR2 SYGVNS. CDR3 nucleotide sequence: TGTGCCAGCGGCGGGACACCTAGCAATCAGCCCCAGCAGTACTTC. It is translated as CASGGTPSNQPQQYF.

This clonotype was picked up many times. The chain combines TRBV7-3 with TRBJ2-7; TRBD1 aligns across 7 bases. Germline loops: CDR1 SGHTA, CDR2 FQGTGA. With 5 bases clipped from V and 5 bases from J, the junction kept 12 bases outside the gene matches. CDR3 length equals 15 residues. The DNA for the CDR3 is TGTGCCAGCAGCATCAGACAGGGAACATCCGACGAGCAGTACTTC. As protein: CASSIRQGTSDEQYF.

This clonotype was seen a handful of times. This rearrangement joins TRBV10-3 to TRBJ2-7; the match to TRBD1 covers 9 bases. Germline loops: CDR1 ENHRY, CDR2 SYGVKD. The CDR3 is 15 amino acids. With 10 bases clipped from V and 2 bases from J, the junction kept 12 bases outside the gene matches. CDR3 sequence reads: CASRTEGQGTYEQYF. The CDR3 region has the DNA TGTGCCAGCAGGACGGAGGGACAGGGTACCTACGAGCAGTACTTC.

The sample holds many counts of this clonotype. The gene calls are TRBV5-1 and TRBJ2-2; maybe TRBD2 (5 bases). This CDR3 spans 16 amino acids. Trimming removed 0 bases at V and 1 base at J, with 10 bases between. The germline V gene has CDR1 SGHRS and CDR2 YFSETQ. CDR3 coding DNA: TGCGCCAGCAGCTTGGAAGCGGCCCAGAACACCGGGGAGCTGTTTTTT. Protein sequence: CASSLEAAQNTGELFF.

This sequence joins TRBV25-1 and TRBJ2-7, with a tentative D call TRBD2 (5 bases). Germline V gene sequence: CDR1 MGHDK, CDR2 SYGVNS. V lost 4 bases and J 6 bases, leaving 13 bases between the germline ends. The CDR3 loop spans 13 amino acids. CDR3 coding DNA: TGTGCCAGCAGTGCGTCGCTAGCTTCCGAGCAGTACTTC. Residues: CASSASLASEQYF.

This clonotype was found many times. The chain has TRBV19 and TRBJ1-5, with D tentatively TRBD1 (6 bases). The CDR3 spans 15 residues. The V and J ends lost 0 bases and 5 bases respectively, with 11 bases between them. In germline, CDR1 is LNHDA, CDR2 SQIVND (reference sequence). The CDR3 is CASSIEGGRDQPQHF. CDR3 bases: TGTGCCAGTAGTATAGAGGGGGGCCGAGATCAGCCCCAGCATTTT. The full variable domain, rest sourced from reference TRBV19 and TRBJ1-5, is DGGITQSPKYLFRKEGQNVTLSCEQNLNHDAMYWYRQDPGQGLRLIYYSQIVNDFQKGDIAEGYSVSREKKESFPLTVTSAQKNPTAFYLCASSIEGGRDQPQHFGDGTRLSIL.

This clonotype appeared a few times. The chain couples TRBV20-1 to TRBJ2-7; TRBD2 matches at 9 bases. This CDR3 region has 19 residues. The trim removed 0 bases at V and 2 bases at J, leaving 17 bases unmatched. Looked up from germline, CDR1 is DFQATT and CDR2 is SNEGSKA (reference sequence). In DNA, the CDR3 is TGCAGTGCTAGAGATACTTTGGGTTTTGGACTAGCGCCAGCCTACGAGCAGTACTTC. This encodes CSARDTLGFGLAPAYEQYF.

This sequence joins TRBV6-1 and TRBJ1-6; D is possibly TRBD1 (5 bases). This CDR3 is built from 16 residues. Germline V lookup: CDR1 MNHNS, CDR2 SASEGT. The V end lost 2 bases, the J end lost 9 bases, and 17 bases lay between the germline ends. CDR3 sequence reads: CASSESGGVRRSPLHF. Here the CDR3 DNA reads TGTGCCAGCAGTGAAAGTGGAGGGGTCCGGCGTTCACCCCTCCACTTT.

This clonotype was seen at least ten times. An end of the junction differs from the germline gene, which may be a read error. This chain links TRBV5-1 with TRBJ1-3; the match to TRBD1 covers 7 bases. In germline, CDR1 is SGHRS, CDR2 YFSETQ. This CDR3 spans 15 amino acids. CDR3: CASSLDRGPGNTIYF. The DNA of the CDR3 is TGTGCCAGCAGCTTAGATAGGGGGCCGGGAAACACCATATATTTT.

The rearrangement uses TRBV2 and TRBJ1-5, with 7 positions matching TRBD1. CDR3 length equals 18 residues. Germline lookup yields CDR1 SNHLY and CDR2 FYNNEI. V was pared by 3 bases and J by 2 bases, with 13 bases of the junction left unmatched. CDR3 in amino acids: CASSETRRGTGGNQPQHF. The CDR3 DNA sequence: TGTGCCAGCAGTGAGACCCGACGAGGAACAGGGGGCAATCAGCCCCAGCATTTT. Looking up the rest from reference TRBV2 and TRBJ1-5 gives the full variable domain: EPEVTQTPSHQVTQMGQEVILRCVPISNHLYFYWYRQILGQKVEFLVSFYNNEISEKSEIFDDQFSVERPDGSNFTLKIRSTKLEDSAMYFCASSETRRGTGGNQPQHFGDGTRLSIL.

This clonotype was found many times. This rearrangement joins TRBV9 to TRBJ1-2, with D unresolved. CDR3 size: 12 residues. V was trimmed by 0 bases and J by 10 bases, leaving 10 bases between them. Germline CDR1 reads SGDLS; CDR2 reads YYNGEE. CDR3 DNA: TGTGCCAGCAGCGTAGGTCGGTGGAACTACACCTTC. It specifies CASSVGRWNYTF.

A few counts support this clonotype. The chain links TRBV4-1 to TRBJ2-5; D remains ambiguous. Trimming left V 0 bases short and J 5 bases short, with 13 bases between. Germline V CDR1 and CDR2: MGHRA, YSYEKL. There are 15 residues in the CDR3. CDR3 region: CASSQDERQGETQYF. The CDR3 DNA sequence: TGCGCCAGCAGCCAAGATGAGAGACAAGGGGAGACCCAGTACTTC.

This clonotype was counted many times. This chain uses TRBV10-3 with TRBJ2-7; the D is unclear. Looked up from germline, CDR1 is ENHRY and CDR2 is SYGVKD. Trimming took 0 bases from V and 2 from J, leaving 8 bases between them. There are 14 residues in the CDR3. CDR3 region: CAISESLRTYEQYF. The DNA for the CDR3 is TGTGCCATCAGTGAGTCCTTGCGGACCTACGAGCAGTACTTC.

This clonotype was counted ten times or more. The chain employs TRBV15 and TRBJ2-7; 12 nucleotides align to TRBD1. Germline V CDR1 and CDR2: LNHNV, YYDKDF (reference sequence). V lost 0 bases, J lost 5 bases, and 5 bases stayed unmatched. This CDR3 is 16 amino acids long. The CDR3 DNA sequence: TGTGCCACCAGCAGAGAAGCCGGGACAGGGGGCGACGAGCAGTACTTC. The encoded protein is CATSREAGTGGDEQYF.

This clonotype was observed many times. V and J are TRBV7-6 and TRBJ2-7; 7 bases line up with TRBD2. The ends lost 0 bases at V and 7 bases at J; junction bases unmatched: 3. In germline, CDR1 is SGHVS, CDR2 FNYEAQ. This CDR3 is 13 amino acids long. CDR3 DNA: TGTGCCAGCAGCTTAGCTGGGAGGGATGAGCAGTACTTC. It yields the protein CASSLAGRDEQYF.

On this clonotype itself: A single base separates this from a much larger clone, so it may be a read error. V gene TRBV7-2 combines with J gene TRBJ2-7, with TRBD2 matching over 7 bases. Germline loops: CDR1 SGHTA, CDR2 FQGNSA. CDR3 length: 14 residues. As DNA, the CDR3 is TGTGCCAGCAGCTTGGGACTAAAGCCATACGGGCAGTACTTC. As protein: CASSLGLKPYGQYF.